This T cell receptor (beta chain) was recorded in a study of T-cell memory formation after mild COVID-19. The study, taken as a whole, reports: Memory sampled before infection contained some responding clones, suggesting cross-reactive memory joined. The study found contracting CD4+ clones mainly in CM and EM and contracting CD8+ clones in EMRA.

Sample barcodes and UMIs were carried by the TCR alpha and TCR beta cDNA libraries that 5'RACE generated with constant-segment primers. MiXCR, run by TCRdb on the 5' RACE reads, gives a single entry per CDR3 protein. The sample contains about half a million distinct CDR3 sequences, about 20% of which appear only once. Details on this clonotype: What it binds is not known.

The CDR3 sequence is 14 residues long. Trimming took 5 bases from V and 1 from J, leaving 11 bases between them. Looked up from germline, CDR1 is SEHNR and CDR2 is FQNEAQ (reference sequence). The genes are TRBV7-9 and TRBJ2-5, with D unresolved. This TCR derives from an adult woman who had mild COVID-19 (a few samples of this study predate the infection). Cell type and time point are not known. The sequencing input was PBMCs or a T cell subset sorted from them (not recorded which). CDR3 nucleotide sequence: TGTGCCAGCAGCCTCGTCAGGACCCAAGAGACCCAGTACTTC. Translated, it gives CASSLVRTQETQYF.